These 9 T cell receptor beta chains share one sample of origin, sequenced in a study of T cell repertoires in cytomegalovirus infection. MiXCR, applied by TCRdb to the reads, yields one record per CDR3 protein. This sample carries under 150,000 distinct CDR3 sequences, under 30% of them seen once, and the ten largest clones take around 32%. The antigens of these receptors remain unknown. Sequenced input: PBMCs, sequenced either directly or after in vitro stimulation (not recorded which). These receptors all come from a human donor in good health (CMV status not recorded). Some clones in this sample may be carry-over from other donors' samples.

This clonotype appeared a few times. The chain links TRBV6-6 to TRBJ1-2, with a possible D match to TRBD1 (5 bases). Trimming stripped 7 bases from V and 2 bases from J, with 14 bases between. This CDR3 is 14 amino acids long. Germline V CDR1 and CDR2: MNHNY, SVGAGI (reference sequence). The CDR3 DNA reads as TGTGCCAGCAATATCGGGGGTTCCAACTATGGCTACACCTTC. Translation: CASNIGGSNYGYTF.

The chain links TRBV4-3 to TRBJ1-4, with TRBD1 matching 7 bases. The CDR3 has 15 residues. V dropped 0 bases and J dropped 7; count of bases not matched to a gene: 5. The germline gives CDR1 LGHNA, CDR2 YSLEER. CDR3 nucleotides: TGCGCCAGCAGCCAAGATTCAGGGGGAGGTGAAAAACTGTTTTTT. This sequence encodes CASSQDSGGGEKLFF.

The chain is built from TRBV28 and TRBJ2-1; 7 nucleotides agree with TRBD2. The ends lost 1 base at V and 5 bases at J; junction bases unmatched: 8. CDR3 length: 16 residues. From germline, CDR1 is MDHEN and CDR2 SYDVKM. The chain's CDR3 is CASSLFPGLGNNEQFF. CDR3 sequence (DNA): TGTGCCAGCAGTTTATTCCCCGGACTAGGTAACAATGAGCAGTTCTTC.

In this sample, this clonotype turned up a few times. J is TRBJ2-3 and V is TRBV19; 8 nucleotides agree with TRBD1. The CDR3 runs 13 residues. V shed 7 bases and J 7 bases; nucleotides not matched to a gene: 7. Looked up from germline, CDR1 is LNHDA and CDR2 is SQIVND (reference sequence). CDR3 nucleotides: TGTGCCAGTAACGCAGGGGGCGAAAATACGCAGTATTTT. Its translation: CASNAGGENTQYF.

This clonotype occurred a few times. The genes are TRBV7-9 and TRBJ1-2; 7 bases map to TRBD1. Germline values: CDR1 SEHNR, CDR2 FQNEAQ (reference sequence). J lost 1 base, V lost 5 bases, and 4 bases had no gene match. This CDR3 comprises 14 residues. CDR3 sequence: CASSPRDSNYGYTF. CDR3 DNA: TGTGCCAGCAGCCCCCGGGACAGTAACTATGGCTACACCTTC. The variable domain in full, completed from reference TRBV7-9 and TRBJ1-2, reads DTGVSQNPRHKITKRGQNVTFRCDPISEHNRLYWYRQTLGQGPEFLTYFQNEAQLEKSRLLSDRFSAERPKGSFSTLEIQRTEQGDSAMYLCASSPRDSNYGYTFGSGTRLTVV.

Notes on this clonotype: A much larger clone is a single base away; this may be a read error. This chain joins TRBV7-2 and TRBJ1-1, with 7 bases fitting TRBD1. The CDR3 sequence is 13 residues long. The V and J ends lost 9 bases and 6 bases, in that order; junction bases with no gene match: 10. Per the germline V gene, CDR1 is SGHTA and CDR2 is FQGNSA. CDR3 coding DNA: TGTGCCAGAAGCACGCGACAGGGCCCTGAAGCTTTCTTT. It codes for CARSTRQGPEAFF.

J is TRBJ2-3 and V is TRBV11-2; 10 bases are shared with TRBD2. This CDR3 spans 17 amino acids. Germline V gives CDR1 SGHAT, CDR2 FQNNGV. With 4 bases clipped from V and 2 bases from J, the junction kept 9 bases outside the gene matches. CDR3 sequence (DNA): TGTGCCAGCAGCTCGAACGGACTAGCGGAGTTCACAGATACGCAGTATTTT. This encodes CASSSNGLAEFTDTQYF. Using reference TRBV11-2 and TRBJ2-3 for the parts outside the CDR3, the full variable domain is EAGVAQSPRYKIIEKRQSVAFWCNPISGHATLYWYQQILGQGPKLLIQFQNNGVVDDSQLPKDRFSAERLKGVDSTLKIQPAKLEDSAVYLCASSSNGLAEFTDTQYFGPGTRLTVL.

This clonotype has at least ten counts. The chain recombines TRBV6-2 or TRBV6-3 with TRBJ1-5, with 7 bases aligning to TRBD1. Germline V gene sequence: CDR1 MNHEY, CDR2 SVGEGT. The V segment lost 7 bases and the J segment 5 bases; nucleotides outside the gene matches: 8. The CDR3 has 14 amino acids. In nucleotides, the CDR3 is TGTGCCAGCAAACCGAGACAGGGACATCAGCCCCAGCATTTT. Residues: CASKPRQGHQPQHF.

This clonotype was counted a few times. V is TRBV7-2 and J is TRBJ1-6; D not certain. V was shortened by 2 bases and J by 7 bases, with 9 bases between the two germline ends. Germline values: CDR1 SGHTA, CDR2 FQGNSA. The CDR3 extends over 14 amino acids. The DNA for the CDR3 is TGTGCCAGCAGCTTAAGAGACCCAAATTCACCCCTCCACTTT. Protein product: CASSLRDPNSPLHF.